This entry lists 10 T cell receptor beta chains sequenced from one sample in a study of blood T cell repertoires in COVID-19. Generated by immunoSEQ multiplex PCR, the TCRdb table keeps only in-frame clones and is missing some. Found here are 40,000 to 55,000 clones, more than 70% of them singletons; the top ten hold under 15%. The sample consisted of peripheral blood. Receptors were obtained from a human donor in a cohort sampled during active COVID-19.

V usage is TRBV6-5 and J usage is TRBJ1-2; D unclear. There are 15 residues in the CDR3. The germline gives CDR1 MNHEY, CDR2 SVGAGI. The V gene lost 6 bases and the J gene lost 3 bases, with 17 bases spanning the gap. As DNA, the CDR3 is TGTGCCAGCAGGCTGGGAGGGTCAACACACTATGGCTACACCTTC. Translated, it gives CASRLGGSTHYGYTF.

CDR3 loop: CASSLDGRGRGYTF. For the CDR3, the DNA is TGTGCCAGCAGCTTGGATGGCAGGGGGAGGGGCTACACCTTC. The chain has TRBV5-6 and TRBJ1-2; the match to TRBD1 covers 7 bases. V was pared by 0 bases and J by 8 bases, with 7 bases of the junction left unmatched. The germline CDR1 and CDR2 sequences are SGHDT and YYEEEE. This CDR3 is built from 14 residues.

V gene TRBV2 combines with J gene TRBJ2-5; 10 bases fit TRBD2. CDR1 is SNHLY, CDR2 FYNNEI, per germline. The junction had 4 bases not matched to a gene; V was cut back by 2 bases and J by 7 bases. The CDR3 is 14 residues long. CDR3 amino acids: CASSESVAGGTQYF. The CDR3 bases are TGTGCCAGCAGTGAATCGGTAGCGGGGGGGACCCAGTACTTC.

This chain connects TRBV5-1 to TRBJ1-4; tentatively, D is TRBD1 (5 bases). Trimming took 4 bases from V and 8 from J, leaving 21 bases between them. The germline V gene has CDR1 SGHRS and CDR2 YFSETQ. This CDR3 region has 16 residues. The CDR3 bases are TGCGCCAGCAGCCCCCTCAGCGGGGGATTTGGGGAAAAACTGTTTTTT. It is translated as CASSPLSGGFGEKLFF.

The CDR3 here is CASSESLWTGSNTGELFF. CDR3 coding DNA: TGTGCCAGCAGTGAAAGCCTATGGACAGGATCGAACACCGGGGAGCTGTTTTTT. V usage is TRBV25-1 and J usage is TRBJ2-2; 7 nucleotides match TRBD1. This CDR3 is 18 amino acids long. The trim removed 2 bases at V and 0 bases at J, leaving 9 bases unmatched. Germline CDR1 MGHDK, CDR2 SYGVNS.

The rearrangement joins TRBV2 to TRBJ2-2; perhaps TRBD1 as D (5 bases). The germline V and J ends were trimmed by 7 bases and 7 bases, with 13 bases remaining between them. CDR1 is SNHLY, CDR2 FYNNEI, per germline. There are 13 residues in the CDR3. The CDR3 sequence is CASTIRGHGELFF. In DNA form, the CDR3 reads TGTGCCAGCACAATAAGGGGCCACGGGGAGCTGTTTTTT. Supplemented by reference TRBV2 and TRBJ2-2, the full variable domain reads EPEVTQTPSHQVTQMGQEVILRCVPISNHLYFYWYRQILGQKVEFLVSFYNNEISEKSEIFDDQFSVERPDGSNFTLKIRSTKLEDSAMYFCASTIRGHGELFFGEGSRLTVL.

V and J are TRBV6-5 and TRBJ1-1; D not resolved. V shed 0 bases and J shed 2 bases, with 7 bases lying between them. The CDR3 is 14 residues long. The germline V gene has CDR1 MNHEY and CDR2 SVGAGI. CDR3 protein: CASSYSRRNTEAFF. DNA of the CDR3: TGTGCCAGCAGTTACTCGCGGAGAAACACTGAAGCTTTCTTT.

This clone showed up just once. The chain couples TRBV21-1 to TRBJ1-5; TRBD1 is taken as the D call from the table, unchecked against the DNA. TRBV21-1 is a recognized pseudogene. CDR3 length: 16 amino acids. The CDR3 is CASSKGSGQDFSVGHF. CDR3 bases: TGTGCCAGCAGCAAAGGATCAGGGCAGGATTTTTCAGTGGGGCATTTT.

The gene calls are TRBV7-9 and TRBJ2-5; D is unclear. Trimming stripped 5 bases from V and 4 bases from J, with 5 bases between. Germline V gene sequence: CDR1 SEHNR, CDR2 FQNEAQ (reference sequence). This CDR3 has 11 amino acids. In DNA, the CDR3 is TGTGCCAGCAGCGTCGGAGAGACCCAGTACTTC. As protein: CASSVGETQYF.

This clone was seen a single time. This chain joins TRBV7-9 and TRBJ1-5; D unclear. The CDR3 extends over 14 amino acids. Trimming shortened V by 3 bases and J by 6 bases, and 12 bases separated the two germline ends. Germline V lookup: CDR1 SEHNR, CDR2 FQNEAQ (reference sequence). The CDR3 DNA reads TGTGCCAGCAGCTTCGGACTCGGGATTCAGCCCCAGCATTTT. Protein sequence: CASSFGLGIQPQHF.